The 14 T cell receptor beta chains below all came from one sample that was sequenced in a study of cytomegalovirus exposure and HLA in healthy donors. The PCR was carried out with 60 Vbeta primers and 13 Jbeta primers. The protocol was immunoSEQ multiplex PCR, while the TCRdb copy is restricted to in-frame clones and leaves out a portion. The sample lists some 150,000 clones, 82% occurring once. The specimen was PBMCs. The receptors derive from a man between 18 and 35 years old in good health and CMV-seropositive.

CDR3 protein: CASSELASNEQYF. CDR3 in DNA: TGTGCCAGCAGTGAACTAGCGAGCAACGAGCAGTACTTC. V and J are TRBV6-1 and TRBJ2-7; possible D gene TRBD2, 6 bases. V was shortened by 2 bases and J by 5 bases, with 10 bases between the two germline ends. Germline CDR1 reads MNHNS; CDR2 reads SASEGT. The CDR3 contains 13 residues.

V and J are TRBV7-8 and TRBJ2-4; a possible D gene is TRBD1 (5 bases). Germline V gene data show CDR1 as SGHVS and CDR2 as FQNEAQ. Trimming left V 5 bases short and J 1 base short, with 18 bases between. The CDR3 consists of 17 residues. CDR3 protein: CASSLDPPKGAKNIQYF. The CDR3 coding sequence is TGTGCCAGCAGCCTGGACCCCCCAAAGGGGGCCAAAAACATTCAGTACTTC.

The chain has TRBV11-2 and TRBJ2-3; the match to TRBD1 covers 12 bases. The CDR3 consists of 18 residues. CDR1 SGHAT and CDR2 FQNNGV come from the germline V gene. V shed 7 bases, J shed 5 bases, and the junction held 16 bases outside the gene matches. CDR3 bases: TGTGCCAGCACCTTTTCGTACCGGGACAGGGGGCGGGGAGATACGCAGTATTTT. Amino acids: CASTFSYRDRGRGDTQYF. The entire variable domain, with the rest obtained from reference TRBV11-2 and TRBJ2-3, is as follows: EAGVAQSPRYKIIEKRQSVAFWCNPISGHATLYWYQQILGQGPKLLIQFQNNGVVDDSQLPKDRFSAERLKGVDSTLKIQPAKLEDSAVYLCASTFSYRDRGRGDTQYFGPGTRLTVL.

CDR3 protein: CASVWDRVVVTEAFF. Here the CDR3 DNA reads TGTGCCAGCGTGTGGGACAGGGTCGTGGTCACTGAAGCTTTCTTT. This chain joins TRBV28 and TRBJ1-1; TRBD1 matches 9 bases. The CDR3 spans 15 residues. With 8 bases clipped from V and 4 bases from J, the junction kept 11 bases outside the gene matches. Per germline, CDR1 MDHEN and CDR2 SYDVKM.

J is TRBJ2-7 and V is TRBV27, with a tentative D call TRBD2 (5 bases). The length of the CDR3 is 15 residues. The germline V and J ends were trimmed by 3 bases and 1 base, with 13 bases remaining between them. Germline assignment: CDR1 MNHEY and CDR2 SMNVEV (reference sequence). CDR3 bases: TGTGCCAGCAGTTTCACAGTGGGAGCTTCCTACGAGCAGTACTTC. Translated: CASSFTVGASYEQYF.

This chain connects TRBV29-1 to TRBJ1-1, with TRBD1 matching 7 bases. V was pared by 0 bases and J by 1 base, with 5 bases of the junction left unmatched. This CDR3 has 15 residues. CDR1 SQVTM and CDR2 ANQGSEA come from the germline V gene. Here the CDR3 reads CSVEDYWDRNTEAFF. The CDR3 nucleotides read TGCAGCGTTGAAGATTATTGGGACAGGAACACTGAAGCTTTCTTT.

This sequence joins TRBV9 and TRBJ1-1; 7 bases are a match to TRBD1. Germline V lookup: CDR1 SGDLS, CDR2 YYNGEE. Losses at the gene ends were 4 bases for V and 5 bases for J; bases not matched to a gene: 8. The length of the CDR3 is 14 residues. As DNA, the CDR3 is TGTGCCAGCAGCCCAGGGGGGACGTTGACTGAAGCTTTCTTT. It is translated as CASSPGGTLTEAFF.

This chain links TRBV10-3 with TRBJ1-1; 10 bases fit TRBD1. CDR1 and CDR2 (germline): ENHRY, SYGVKD. The CDR3 covers 16 residues. With V trimmed by 2 bases and J by 6 bases, 9 bases remained unmatched. The DNA for the CDR3 is TGTGCCATCAGTGAGACGCCGGGACAGGGGTACGCTGAAGCTTTCTTT. Translation: CAISETPGQGYAEAFF.

The V call is TRBV6-5, the J call TRBJ1-4, with 9 bases lining up with TRBD1. Per germline, CDR1 MNHEY and CDR2 SVGAGI. The CDR3 is 16 residues long. Trimming removed 4 bases from V and 8 bases from J; junction bases left unmatched: 11. The CDR3 loop is CASSSGPGQGKEKLFF. The CDR3 bases are TGTGCCAGCAGTTCGGGACCGGGACAGGGAAAGGAAAAACTGTTTTTT.

The chain is built from TRBV28 and TRBJ1-2, with D possibly being TRBD1 (5 bases). The CDR3 has 13 residues. Trimming pared 6 bases from V and 4 bases from J, leaving 12 bases between. From germline, CDR1 is MDHEN and CDR2 SYDVKM. This CDR3 reads CASSSTGSYGYTF. The CDR3 DNA sequence: TGTGCCAGCAGCAGCACAGGATCCTATGGCTACACCTTC.

The gene calls are TRBV29-1 and TRBJ2-2; D is possibly TRBD1 (5 bases). The V gene lost 4 bases and the J gene lost 4 bases, with 7 bases spanning the gap. The length of the CDR3 is 12 residues. Per germline, CDR1 SQVTM and CDR2 ANQGSEA. The CDR3 spells CSVVTGTGELFF. In DNA, the CDR3 is TGCAGCGTTGTAACAGGCACCGGGGAGCTGTTTTTT.

J is TRBJ2-2 and V is TRBV11-3; 10 positions match TRBD2. CDR1 is SGHNT, CDR2 YENEEA, per germline. CDR3 length: 18 amino acids. The J segment lost 4 bases and the V segment lost 4 bases, leaving 12 bases of the junction unmatched. This CDR3 is CASSWIAGGRTGTGELFF. The CDR3 region has the DNA TGTGCCAGCAGCTGGATAGCGGGAGGCCGAACGGGCACCGGGGAGCTGTTTTTT.

The chain joins TRBV2 to TRBJ2-7; 7 bases match TRBD1. In germline, CDR1 is SNHLY, CDR2 FYNNEI. With 4 bases clipped from V and 7 bases from J, the junction kept 7 bases outside the gene matches. This CDR3 region has 13 residues. CDR3 amino acids: CASSGGQTWEQYF. CDR3 coding DNA: TGTGCCAGCAGTGGGGGACAGACCTGGGAGCAGTACTTC.

The V and J genes are TRBV6-6 and TRBJ1-5, with D tentatively TRBD1 (6 bases). Germline V CDR1 and CDR2: MNHNY, SVGAGI (reference sequence). Between the trimmed V and J ends, which lost 8 bases and 3 bases, there was a span of 20 bases. The length of the CDR3 is 16 residues. DNA of the CDR3: TGTGCCAGCTCTTCCGGACAGCGGGGCTCCAATCAGCCCCAGCATTTT. Translated, it gives CASSSGQRGSNQPQHF.